Following are 30 T cell receptor beta chains from one sample sequenced in a study of blood T cell repertoires in COVID-19. Generated by immunoSEQ multiplex PCR, the TCRdb table keeps only in-frame clones and is missing some. The profile covers about 69,000 clones, with 85% appearing a single time and around 2.9% taken by the ten largest. Material for sequencing was peripheral blood. The source of these receptors is a man at least 80 years old with acute or convalescent COVID-19.

For the CDR3, the DNA is TGCGCCAGCAGCTCCCTACAGGGGGCGAATGGCTACACCTTC. Protein product: CASSSLQGANGYTF. This sequence joins TRBV4-1 and TRBJ1-2; 9 bases map to TRBD1. CDR3 length equals 14 residues. The V and J ends lost 5 bases and 6 bases, in that order; junction bases with no gene match: 7. In germline, CDR1 is MGHRA, CDR2 YSYEKL.

This chain links TRBV6-6 with TRBJ1-2, with D unresolved. The CDR3 covers 12 residues. Between the trimmed V and J ends, which lost 4 bases and 5 bases, there was a span of 8 bases. CDR1 is MNHNY, CDR2 SVGAGI, per germline (reference sequence). CDR3 amino acids: CASSSTVYGYTF. CDR3 bases: TGTGCCAGCAGTTCCACAGTTTATGGCTACACCTTC.

V is TRBV24-1 and J is TRBJ1-1, with TRBD1 identical over 8 bases. CDR1 KGHDR and CDR2 SFDVKD come from the germline V gene. V shed 3 bases and J 7 bases; nucleotides not matched to a gene: 6. The CDR3 has 14 amino acids. CDR3 nucleotide sequence: TGTGCCACCAGTGATGCCCGGGACAGGAGTGAAGCTTTCTTT. This sequence encodes CATSDARDRSEAFF.

The CDR3 here is CASRLTGNTGELFF. For the CDR3, the DNA is TGCGCCAGCAGGTTGACAGGGAACACCGGGGAGCTGTTTTTT. V is TRBV5-1 and J is TRBJ2-2; possibly TRBD1 for D (6 bases). Germline assignment: CDR1 SGHRS and CDR2 YFSETQ. This CDR3 has 14 amino acids. V lost 5 bases, J lost 1 base, and 9 bases lay in between.

The J gene is TRBJ1-1, the V gene TRBV18; maybe TRBD1 (6 bases). CDR1 is KGHSH and CDR2 is LQKENI in the germline V gene. The CDR3 sequence is 14 residues long. V lost 0 bases, J lost 8 bases, and 13 bases lay in between. The CDR3 sequence is CASSPPTGTREAFF. The CDR3 bases are TGTGCCAGCTCACCACCTACAGGGACAAGAGAAGCTTTCTTT.

The chain combines TRBV2 with TRBJ2-1; 9 nucleotides agree with TRBD1. In germline, CDR1 is SNHLY, CDR2 FYNNEI. The CDR3 sequence is 12 residues long. Losses at the gene ends were 5 bases for V and 9 bases for J; bases not matched to a gene: 2. Written as DNA, the CDR3 is TGTGCCAGCAGTTACAGGGGGCGTGAGCAGTTCTTC. Its translation: CASSYRGREQFF.

This clone was seen just once. This chain links TRBV7-9 with TRBJ2-2; 9 nucleotides line up with TRBD1. CDR3 length equals 14 residues. Per the germline V gene, CDR1 is SEHNR and CDR2 is FQNEAQ (reference sequence). V lost 4 bases, J lost 6 bases, and 3 bases stayed unmatched. The CDR3: CASSSGQGPGELFF. In DNA form, the CDR3 reads TGTGCCAGCAGCTCGGGACAGGGACCCGGGGAGCTGTTTTTT. Based on the CDR3 plus reference TRBV7-9 and TRBJ2-2, the full variable domain is DTGVSQNPRHKITKRGQNVTFRCDPISEHNRLYWYRQTLGQGPEFLTYFQNEAQLEKSRLLSDRFSAERPKGSFSTLEIQRTEQGDSAMYLCASSSGQGPGELFFGEGSRLTVL.

The chain carries TRBV5-6 and TRBJ2-1, with D perhaps matching TRBD2 (5 bases). V was cut by 4 bases and J by 2 bases, with 13 bases left in between. Germline CDR1 and CDR2: SGHDT and YYEEEE. The CDR3 covers 15 residues. The CDR3 loop reads CASSPRGPTYNEQFF. DNA of the CDR3: TGTGCCAGCAGCCCTAGAGGGCCCACCTACAATGAGCAGTTCTTC.

The V gene is TRBV14, the J gene TRBJ1-1; D gene ambiguous. The CDR3 consists of 14 residues. Trimming removed 0 bases at V and 1 base at J, with 6 bases between. Germline CDR1 and CDR2: SGHDN and FVKESK. The DNA of the CDR3 is TGTGCCAGCAGCCAAGAGTGGAGGAACACTGAAGCTTTCTTT. Amino acids: CASSQEWRNTEAFF.

This chain connects TRBV5-1 to TRBJ2-7; D is perhaps TRBD1 (5 bases). Deletions cut 4 bases from V and 5 bases from J, with 13 bases between. The germline CDR1 and CDR2 sequences are SGHRS and YFSETQ. This CDR3 comprises 13 residues. Here the CDR3 DNA reads TGCGCCAGCAGCCACCCCTCAGGGCACGAGCAGTACTTC. This translates into CASSHPSGHEQYF.

This clone came up once. This same CDR3 is encoded by further DNA sequences in the sample. This chain connects TRBV3-1 (or the pseudogene TRBV3-2) to TRBJ1-2; 10 bases agree with TRBD1. Germline lookup yields CDR1 LGHDT and CDR2 YNNKEL (reference sequence). CDR3 length equals 13 residues. V trimming: 4 bases; J trimming: 6 bases; junction bases outside the gene matches: 2. The CDR3 coding sequence is TGTGCCAGCAGCCTGACAGGGGGCGATGGCTACACCTTC. Protein: CASSLTGGDGYTF.

V gene TRBV5-1 combines with J gene TRBJ2-1, with TRBD2 matching over 7 bases. Unmatched junction bases numbered 3, after V lost 0 bases and J lost 0 bases. Looked up from germline, CDR1 is SGHRS and CDR2 is YFSETQ. The CDR3 totals 16 residues. The CDR3 nucleotides read TGCGCCAGCAGCTTGGTGGGGGGGAGCTCCTACAATGAGCAGTTCTTC. Translation: CASSLVGGSSYNEQFF. Full variable domain (rest looked up from reference TRBV5-1 and TRBJ2-1): KAGVTQTPRYLIKTRGQQVTLSCSPISGHRSVSWYQQTPGQGLQFLFEYFSETQRNKGNFPGRFSGRQFSNSRSEMNVSTLELGDSALYLCASSLVGGSSYNEQFFGPGTRLTVL.

This rearrangement joins TRBV5-6 to TRBJ2-6; TRBD1 agrees at 8 bases. The CDR3 totals 14 residues. After removal of 6 bases from V and 9 bases from J, the junction contained 8 bases not matched to a gene. Germline loops: CDR1 SGHDT, CDR2 YYEEEE. The CDR3 nucleotides are TGTGCCAGCATCGGGACAGGTTTGGGCAACGTCCTGACTTTC. This sequence encodes CASIGTGLGNVLTF.

V gene TRBV4-3 combines with J gene TRBJ2-1; possible D gene TRBD1, 6 bases. There are 16 residues in the CDR3. CDR1 is LGHNA and CDR2 is YSLEER in the germline V gene. With 0 bases removed from V and 7 bases from J, the gap between germline ends came to 16 bases. The CDR3 DNA reads as TGCGCCAGCAGCCAAGATACAACAGGGTTCTTTAATGAGCAGTTCTTC. Protein sequence: CASSQDTTGFFNEQFF.

The genes are TRBV27 and TRBJ1-1; 8 nucleotides agree with TRBD1. This CDR3 has 13 amino acids. The trim removed 7 bases at V and 6 bases at J, leaving 7 bases unmatched. Germline values: CDR1 MNHEY, CDR2 SMNVEV (reference sequence). The CDR3 region is CASTPDRDAEAFF. CDR3 sequence (DNA): TGTGCCAGCACCCCGGACAGGGACGCTGAAGCTTTCTTT.

This chain links TRBV4-2 with TRBJ1-4; 7 bases fit TRBD1. Germline CDR1 reads LGHNA; CDR2 reads YNFKEQ. V was clipped by 1 base and J by 4 bases; unmatched bases: 6. The CDR3 is 16 residues long. The CDR3 spells CASSQARGTDNEKLFF. In nucleotides, the CDR3 is TGTGCCAGCAGCCAAGCCCGAGGGACAGATAATGAAAAACTGTTTTTT.

V is TRBV4-3 and J is TRBJ2-2; 7 bases line up with TRBD2. CDR3 length equals 15 residues. Germline V gene sequence: CDR1 LGHNA, CDR2 YSLEER. V was clipped by 1 base and J by 6 bases; unmatched bases: 5. DNA for the CDR3: TGCGCCAGCAGCCAAGTTGCGGGAGAGGCCGGGGAGCTGTTTTTT. Translating gives CASSQVAGEAGELFF.

V and J are TRBV11-2 and TRBJ2-1; D is unclear. Per germline, CDR1 SGHAT and CDR2 FQNNGV. The V and J ends lost 3 bases and 6 bases respectively, with 9 bases between them. The CDR3 is 13 amino acids. The CDR3 here is CASSFRLPNEQFF. Written as DNA, the CDR3 is TGTGCCAGCAGCTTTCGACTCCCCAATGAGCAGTTCTTC.

This sequence joins TRBV20-1 and TRBJ1-5; D gene uncertain. The CDR3 sequence is 10 residues long. Germline lookup yields CDR1 DFQATT and CDR2 SNEGSKA (reference sequence). Trimming shortened V by 3 bases and J by 7 bases, and 4 bases separated the two germline ends. CDR3 bases: TGCAGTGCTAGCTTACAGCCCCAGCATTTT. Translated, it gives CSASLQPQHF.

This clone was counted a single time. The chain joins TRBV19 to TRBJ2-7; 7 positions agree with TRBD1. V lost 4 bases, J lost 3 bases, and 3 bases stayed unmatched. Germline CDR1 is LNHDA and CDR2 is SQIVND (reference sequence). The CDR3 runs to 13 residues. In DNA form, the CDR3 reads TGTGCCAGTAGTACCGGGACAGTCTACGAGCAGTACTTC. It yields the protein CASSTGTVYEQYF.

The chain combines TRBV11-2 with TRBJ2-1, with 10 bases identical to TRBD2. The germline V gene encodes CDR1 SGHAT and CDR2 FQNNGV. Germline trimming cut 1 base from V and 4 bases from J; bases unmatched to any gene: 13. There are 19 residues in the CDR3. DNA of the CDR3: TGTGCCAGCAGCTTAGGACTAGCGGGTCTCAGGCGGGGTTACAATGAGCAGTTCTTC. Translated, it gives CASSLGLAGLRRGYNEQFF.

The V and J genes are TRBV11-3 and TRBJ2-3; 8 nucleotides line up with TRBD2. The CDR3 consists of 17 residues. The V segment lost 1 base and the J segment 0 bases; nucleotides outside the gene matches: 6. The germline gives CDR1 SGHNT, CDR2 YENEEA. CDR3 DNA: TGTGCCAGCAGCTTAGGCCCCTCTAGCGGGAGCACAGATACGCAGTATTTT. Amino acids: CASSLGPSSGSTDTQYF. Variable domain in full (rest from reference TRBV11-3 and TRBJ2-3): EAGVVQSPRYKIIEKKQPVAFWCNPISGHNTLYWYLQNLGQGPELLIRYENEEAVDDSQLPKDRFSAERLKGVDSTLKIQPAELGDSAVYLCASSLGPSSGSTDTQYFGPGTRLTVL.

The chain carries TRBV24-1 and TRBJ2-3, with 11 nucleotides matching TRBD2. This CDR3 region has 18 residues. Germline CDR1 KGHDR, CDR2 SFDVKD. Losses at the gene ends were 5 bases for V and 2 bases for J; bases not matched to a gene: 11. The CDR3 nucleotides read TGTGCCACCAGTGCCCCCGGGGGGGGACTAGCGGCCACAGATACGCAGTATTTT. Translation: CATSAPGGGLAATDTQYF.

A word on this clone: It is unclear where the CDR3 begins or ends on the DNA, so no DNA is shown, and the CDR3 is as TCRdb lists it. The chain joins TRBV21-1 to TRBJ1-5. TRBV21-1 is a pseudogene locus. The CDR3 totals 16 residues, both ends included. The CDR3 loop reads CASGWGDGIGNQPQHF.

The V and J genes are TRBV2 and TRBJ1-4; D not certain. The CDR3 sequence is 14 residues long. Trimming left V 6 bases short and J 8 bases short, with 16 bases between. The germline V gene encodes CDR1 SNHLY and CDR2 FYNNEI. DNA of the CDR3: TGTGCCAGCAGGGCTACAGAAGCTCGAGAAAAACTGTTTTTT. Protein product: CASRATEAREKLFF.

The chain recombines TRBV7-5 with TRBJ2-3; the listed D gene, TRBD1, was not tested against the DNA. TRBV7-5 is a recognized pseudogene. The CDR3 contains 17 residues. The CDR3 DNA reads as TGTGTCAGAAGCTTAGCCAAAAAGACAGGGGGCAAAGATACGCAGTATTTT. It yields the protein CVRSLAKKTGGKDTQYF.

V gene TRBV5-1 combines with J gene TRBJ2-3; weak D call: TRBD2 (6 bases). Germline V gives CDR1 SGHRS, CDR2 YFSETQ. Trimming pared 1 base from V and 5 bases from J, leaving 11 bases between. The length of the CDR3 is 14 residues. CDR3 region: CASSLTGERDTQYF. In DNA form, the CDR3 reads TGCGCCAGCAGCTTGACGGGAGAACGAGATACGCAGTATTTT.

J is TRBJ1-1 and V is TRBV5-1; 7 bases are a match to TRBD1. The CDR3 contains 13 residues. V lost 4 bases, J lost 11 bases, and 11 bases stayed unmatched. Per the germline V gene, CDR1 is SGHRS and CDR2 is YFSETQ. In DNA form, the CDR3 reads TGCGCCAGCAGCAAAGAGGACAGGCTGGCGGCTTTCTTT. Translated: CASSKEDRLAAFF.

The chain combines TRBV5-1 with TRBJ1-2; 8 bases line up with TRBD1. Trimming at V came to 3 bases and at J to 5 bases, leaving 0 bases not matched to a gene. The CDR3 loop spans 12 amino acids. Germline assignment: CDR1 SGHRS and CDR2 YFSETQ. The CDR3 region has the DNA TGCGCCAGCAGCTGGACAGGGTATGGCTACACCTTC. Protein product: CASSWTGYGYTF.

The V and J genes are TRBV10-2 and TRBJ2-1, with 10 positions matching TRBD2. Trimming cost V 6 bases and J 9 bases; bases outside gene matches: 11. Germline V gene sequence: CDR1 WSHSY, CDR2 SAAADI. CDR3 length equals 15 residues. Here the CDR3 DNA reads TGCGCCAGCAGGATTCCTAGCGGGAGCTCCGGTGAGCAGTTCTTC. Residues: CASRIPSGSSGEQFF.